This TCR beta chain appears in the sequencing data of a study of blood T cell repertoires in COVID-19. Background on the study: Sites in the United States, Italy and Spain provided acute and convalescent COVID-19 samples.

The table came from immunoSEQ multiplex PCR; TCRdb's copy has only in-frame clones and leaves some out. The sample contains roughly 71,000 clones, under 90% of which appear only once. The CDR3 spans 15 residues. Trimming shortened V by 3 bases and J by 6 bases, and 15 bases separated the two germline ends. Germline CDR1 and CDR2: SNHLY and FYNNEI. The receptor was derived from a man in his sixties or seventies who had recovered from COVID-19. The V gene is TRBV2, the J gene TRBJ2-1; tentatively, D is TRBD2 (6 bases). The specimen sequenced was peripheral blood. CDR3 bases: TGTGCCAGCAGTGAGAACGGCGGGGTCGGCAATGAGCAGTTCTTC. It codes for CASSENGGVGNEQFF.